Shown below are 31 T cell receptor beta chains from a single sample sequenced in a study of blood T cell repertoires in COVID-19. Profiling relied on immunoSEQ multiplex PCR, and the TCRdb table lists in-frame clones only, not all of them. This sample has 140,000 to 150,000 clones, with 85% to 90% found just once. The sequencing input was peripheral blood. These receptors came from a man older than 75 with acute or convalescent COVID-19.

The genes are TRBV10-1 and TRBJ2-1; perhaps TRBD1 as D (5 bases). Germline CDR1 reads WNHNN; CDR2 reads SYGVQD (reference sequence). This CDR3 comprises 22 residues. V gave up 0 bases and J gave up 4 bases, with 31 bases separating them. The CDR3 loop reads CASSESSPDKPARTLTYNEQFF. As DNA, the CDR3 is TGCGCCAGCAGTGAGTCATCCCCTGACAAGCCAGCGCGGACACTCACTTACAATGAGCAGTTCTTC.

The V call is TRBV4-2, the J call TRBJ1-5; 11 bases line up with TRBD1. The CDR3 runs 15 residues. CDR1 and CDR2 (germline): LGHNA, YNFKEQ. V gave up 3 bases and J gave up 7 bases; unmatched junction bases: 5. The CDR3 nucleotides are TGTGCCAGCAGCCAGGCGGGACAGGGGGGCCAGCCCCAGCATTTT. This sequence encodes CASSQAGQGGQPQHF.

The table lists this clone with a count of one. CDR3 protein: CASRAQGISGNTIYF. The DNA for the CDR3 is TGTGCCAGCAGGGCTCAGGGGATCTCTGGAAACACCATATATTTT. The chain carries TRBV27 and TRBJ1-3; TRBD1 is a possible D gene (6 bases). The germline CDR1 and CDR2 sequences are MNHEY and SMNVEV (reference sequence). This CDR3 has 15 residues. V lost 6 bases to trimming and J lost 0 bases, with 12 bases between them.

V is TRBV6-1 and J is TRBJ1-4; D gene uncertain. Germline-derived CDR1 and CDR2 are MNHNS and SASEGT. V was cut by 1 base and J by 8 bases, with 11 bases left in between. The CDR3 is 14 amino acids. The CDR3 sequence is CASSEGVSGEKLFF. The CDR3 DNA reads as TGTGCCAGCAGTGAAGGGGTTTCCGGGGAAAAACTGTTTTTT.

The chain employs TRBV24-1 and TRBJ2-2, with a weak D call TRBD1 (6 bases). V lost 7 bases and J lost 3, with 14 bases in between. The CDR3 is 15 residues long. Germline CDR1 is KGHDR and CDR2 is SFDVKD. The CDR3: CATRAAGADTGELFF. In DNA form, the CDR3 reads TGTGCCACCAGGGCGGCAGGGGCGGACACCGGGGAGCTGTTTTTT.

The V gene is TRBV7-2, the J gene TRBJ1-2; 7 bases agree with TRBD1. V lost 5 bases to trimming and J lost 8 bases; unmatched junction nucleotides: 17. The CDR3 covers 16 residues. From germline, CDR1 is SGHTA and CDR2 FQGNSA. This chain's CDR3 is CASSPSRGQARDGYTF. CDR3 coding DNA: TGTGCCAGCAGCCCTTCCCGAGGACAGGCAAGGGACGGCTACACCTTC.

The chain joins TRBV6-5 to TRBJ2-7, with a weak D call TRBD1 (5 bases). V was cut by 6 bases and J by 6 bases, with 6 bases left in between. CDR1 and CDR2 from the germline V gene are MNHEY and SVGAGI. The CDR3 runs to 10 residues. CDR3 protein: CASRGLEQYF. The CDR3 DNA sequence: TGTGCCAGCAGGGGGCTCGAGCAGTACTTC.

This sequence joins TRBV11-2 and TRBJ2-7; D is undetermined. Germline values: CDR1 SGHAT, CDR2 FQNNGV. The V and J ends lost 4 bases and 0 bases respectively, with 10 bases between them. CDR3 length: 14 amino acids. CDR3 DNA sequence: TGTGCCAGCAGCTCTGCGCGGCGCTCCTACGAGCAGTACTTC. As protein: CASSSARRSYEQYF.

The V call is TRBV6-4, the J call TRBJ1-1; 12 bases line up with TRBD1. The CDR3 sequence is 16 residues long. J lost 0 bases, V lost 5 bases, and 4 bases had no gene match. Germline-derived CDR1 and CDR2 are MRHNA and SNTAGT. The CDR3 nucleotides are TGTGCCAGCAGTCCCGGGACAGGGGGCCTGAACACTGAAGCTTTCTTT. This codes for CASSPGTGGLNTEAFF.

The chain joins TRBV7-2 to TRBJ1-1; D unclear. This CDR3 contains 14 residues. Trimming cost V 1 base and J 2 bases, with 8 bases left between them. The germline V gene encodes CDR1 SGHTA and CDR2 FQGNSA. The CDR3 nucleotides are TGTGCCAGCAGCTTAGGCGCGTTAAACACTGAAGCTTTCTTT. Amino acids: CASSLGALNTEAFF.

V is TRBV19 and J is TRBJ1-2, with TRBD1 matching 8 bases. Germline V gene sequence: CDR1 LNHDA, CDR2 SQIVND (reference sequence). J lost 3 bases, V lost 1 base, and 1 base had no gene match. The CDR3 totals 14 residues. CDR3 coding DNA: TGTGCCAGTAGTATAGGACAGGGGTACTATGGCTACACCTTC. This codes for CASSIGQGYYGYTF.

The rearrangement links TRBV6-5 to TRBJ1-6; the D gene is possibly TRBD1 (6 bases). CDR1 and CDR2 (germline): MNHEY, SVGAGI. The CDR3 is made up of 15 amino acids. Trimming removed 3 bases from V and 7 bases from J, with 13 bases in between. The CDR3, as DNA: TGTGCCAGCAGTTATGCAGGGGTAGGGAATTCACCCCTCCACTTT. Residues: CASSYAGVGNSPLHF.

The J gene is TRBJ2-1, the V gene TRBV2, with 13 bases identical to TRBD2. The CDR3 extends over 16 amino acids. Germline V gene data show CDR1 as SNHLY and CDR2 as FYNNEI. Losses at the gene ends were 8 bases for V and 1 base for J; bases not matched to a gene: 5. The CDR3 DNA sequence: TGTGCCAGCCTACTAGCGGGAGGGCCTTCCTACAATGAGCAGTTCTTC. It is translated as CASLLAGGPSYNEQFF.

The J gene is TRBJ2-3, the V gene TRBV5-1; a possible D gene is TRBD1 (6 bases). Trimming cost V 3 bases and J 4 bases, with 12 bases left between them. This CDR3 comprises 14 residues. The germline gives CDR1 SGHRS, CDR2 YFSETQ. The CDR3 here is CASSWTDAADTQYF. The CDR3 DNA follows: TGCGCCAGCAGCTGGACAGATGCGGCAGATACGCAGTATTTT.

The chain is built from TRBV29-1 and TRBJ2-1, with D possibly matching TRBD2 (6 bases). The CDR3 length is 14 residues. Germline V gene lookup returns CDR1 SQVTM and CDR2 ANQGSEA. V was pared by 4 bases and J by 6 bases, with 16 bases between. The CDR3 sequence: CSVGGTRQSNEQFF. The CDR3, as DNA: TGCAGCGTTGGGGGGACTCGGCAATCCAATGAGCAGTTCTTC.

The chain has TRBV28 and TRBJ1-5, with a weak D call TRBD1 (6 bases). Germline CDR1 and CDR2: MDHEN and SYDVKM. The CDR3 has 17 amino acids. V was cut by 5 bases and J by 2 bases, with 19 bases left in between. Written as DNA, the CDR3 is TGTGCCAGCAGTACCCCCGACCAAGGACAGCGCAATCAGCCCCAGCATTTT. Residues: CASSTPDQGQRNQPQHF.

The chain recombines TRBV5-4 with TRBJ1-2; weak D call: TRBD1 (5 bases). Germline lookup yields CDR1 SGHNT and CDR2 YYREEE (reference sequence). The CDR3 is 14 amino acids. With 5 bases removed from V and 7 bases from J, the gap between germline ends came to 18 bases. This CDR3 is CASRNMGGTGGYTF. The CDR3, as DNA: TGTGCCAGCAGAAACATGGGAGGGACGGGTGGCTACACCTTC.

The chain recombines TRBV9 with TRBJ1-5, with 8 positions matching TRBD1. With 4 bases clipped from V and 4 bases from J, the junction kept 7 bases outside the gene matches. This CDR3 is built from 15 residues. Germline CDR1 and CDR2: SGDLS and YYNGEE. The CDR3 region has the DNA TGTGCCAGCAGCACCGGACAGGGACCAAATCAGCCCCAGCATTTT. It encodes CASSTGQGPNQPQHF. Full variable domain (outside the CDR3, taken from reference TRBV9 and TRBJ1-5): DSGVTQTPKHLITATGQRVTLRCSPRSGDLSVYWYQQSLDQGLQFLIQYYNGEERAKGNILERFSAQQFPDLHSELNLSSLELGDSALYFCASSTGQGPNQPQHFGDGTRLSIL.

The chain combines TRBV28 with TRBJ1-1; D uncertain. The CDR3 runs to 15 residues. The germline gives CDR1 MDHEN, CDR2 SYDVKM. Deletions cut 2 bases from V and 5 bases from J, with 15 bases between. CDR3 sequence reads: CASSLASGTGTEAFF. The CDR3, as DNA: TGTGCCAGCAGTTTAGCCTCAGGTACGGGAACTGAAGCTTTCTTT.

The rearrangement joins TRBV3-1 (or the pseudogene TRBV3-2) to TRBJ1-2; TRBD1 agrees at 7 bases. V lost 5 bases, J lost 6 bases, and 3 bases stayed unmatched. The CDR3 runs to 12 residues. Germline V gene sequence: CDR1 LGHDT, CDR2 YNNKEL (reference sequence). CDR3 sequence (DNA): TGTGCCAGCAGCGCAGGGGGGAATGGCTACACCTTC. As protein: CASSAGGNGYTF.

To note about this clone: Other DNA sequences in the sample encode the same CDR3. CDR3 residues: CSVEGGPDSYNEQFF. The CDR3 region has the DNA TGCAGCGTTGAGGGGGGTCCGGACTCCTACAATGAGCAGTTCTTC. The chain couples TRBV29-1 to TRBJ2-1, with a weak D call TRBD2 (6 bases). The V end lost 3 bases, the J end lost 0 bases, and 12 bases lay between the germline ends. The CDR3 is 15 residues long. Germline values: CDR1 SQVTM, CDR2 ANQGSEA.

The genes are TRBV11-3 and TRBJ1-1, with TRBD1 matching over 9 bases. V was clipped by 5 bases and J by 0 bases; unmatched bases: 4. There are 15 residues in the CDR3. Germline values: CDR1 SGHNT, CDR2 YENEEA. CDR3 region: CASSPGQGLNTEAFF. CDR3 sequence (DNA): TGTGCCAGCAGCCCGGGACAGGGATTGAACACTGAAGCTTTCTTT.

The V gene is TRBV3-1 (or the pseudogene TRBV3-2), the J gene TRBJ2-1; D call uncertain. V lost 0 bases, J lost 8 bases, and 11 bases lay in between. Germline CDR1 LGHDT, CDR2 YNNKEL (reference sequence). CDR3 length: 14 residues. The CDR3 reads CASSQDNSFYEQFF. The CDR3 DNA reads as TGTGCCAGCAGCCAAGATAATAGCTTCTATGAGCAGTTCTTC.

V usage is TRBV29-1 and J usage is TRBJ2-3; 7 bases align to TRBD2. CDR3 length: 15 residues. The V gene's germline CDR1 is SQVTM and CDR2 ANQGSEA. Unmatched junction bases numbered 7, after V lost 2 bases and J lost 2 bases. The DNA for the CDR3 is TGCAGCGTTGAAATTTCTAGCGGACTCACAGATACGCAGTATTTT. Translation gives CSVEISSGLTDTQYF.

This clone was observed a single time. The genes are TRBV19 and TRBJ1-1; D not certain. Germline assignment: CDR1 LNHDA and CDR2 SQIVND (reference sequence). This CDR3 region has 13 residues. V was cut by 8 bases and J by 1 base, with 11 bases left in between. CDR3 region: CASGRQTNTEAFF. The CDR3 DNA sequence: TGTGCCAGTGGGCGACAAACGAACACTGAAGCTTTCTTT.

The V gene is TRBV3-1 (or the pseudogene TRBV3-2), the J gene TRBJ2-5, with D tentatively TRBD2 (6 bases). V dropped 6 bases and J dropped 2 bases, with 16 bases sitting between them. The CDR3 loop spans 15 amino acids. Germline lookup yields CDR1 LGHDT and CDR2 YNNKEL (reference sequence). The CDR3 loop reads CASRGTGLGQETQYF. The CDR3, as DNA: TGTGCCAGCAGGGGCACGGGACTCGGGCAAGAGACCCAGTACTTC.

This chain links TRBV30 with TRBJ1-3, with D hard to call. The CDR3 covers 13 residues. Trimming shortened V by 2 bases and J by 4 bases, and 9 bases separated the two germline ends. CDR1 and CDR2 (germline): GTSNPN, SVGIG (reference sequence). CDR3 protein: CAWSNISGNTIYF. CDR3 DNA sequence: TGTGCCTGGAGTAACATCTCCGGAAACACCATATATTTT.

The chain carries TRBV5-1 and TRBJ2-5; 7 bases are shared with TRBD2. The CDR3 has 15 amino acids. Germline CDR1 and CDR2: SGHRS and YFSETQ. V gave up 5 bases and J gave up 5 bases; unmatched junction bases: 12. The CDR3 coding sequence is TGCGCCAGCAGGGAAGTGGGGACTACGCAGGAGACCCAGTACTTC. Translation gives CASREVGTTQETQYF. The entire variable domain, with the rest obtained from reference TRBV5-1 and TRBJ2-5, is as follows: KAGVTQTPRYLIKTRGQQVTLSCSPISGHRSVSWYQQTPGQGLQFLFEYFSETQRNKGNFPGRFSGRQFSNSRSEMNVSTLELGDSALYLCASREVGTTQETQYFGPGTRLLVL.

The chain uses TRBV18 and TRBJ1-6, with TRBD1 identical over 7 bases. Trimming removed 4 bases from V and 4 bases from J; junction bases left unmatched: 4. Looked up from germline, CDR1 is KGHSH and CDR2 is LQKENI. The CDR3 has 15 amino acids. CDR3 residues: CASSRETGYNSPLHF. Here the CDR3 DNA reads TGTGCCAGCTCACGGGAGACAGGGTATAATTCACCCCTCCACTTT.

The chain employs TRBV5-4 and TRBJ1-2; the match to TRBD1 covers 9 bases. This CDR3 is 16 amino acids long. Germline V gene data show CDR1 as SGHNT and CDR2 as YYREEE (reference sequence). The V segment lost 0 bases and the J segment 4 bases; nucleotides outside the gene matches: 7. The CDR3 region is CASSLGGNRGPYGYTF. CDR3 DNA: TGTGCCAGCAGCTTGGGGGGTAACAGGGGGCCCTATGGCTACACCTTC.

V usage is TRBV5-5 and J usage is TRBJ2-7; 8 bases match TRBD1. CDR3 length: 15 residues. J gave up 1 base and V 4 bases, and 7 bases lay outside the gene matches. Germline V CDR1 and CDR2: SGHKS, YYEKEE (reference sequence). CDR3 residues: CASSTGGIISYEQYF. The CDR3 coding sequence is TGTGCCAGCAGCACAGGGGGAATCATATCCTACGAGCAGTACTTC. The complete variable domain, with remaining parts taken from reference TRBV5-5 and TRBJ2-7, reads DAGVTQSPTHLIKTRGQQVTLRCSPISGHKSVSWYQQVLGQGPQFIFQYYEKEERGRGNFPDRFSARQFPNYSSELNVNALLLGDSALYLCASSTGGIISYEQYFGPGTRLTVT.